Included here is one T cell receptor (beta chain) sequence, with context. The data stem from a study of blood T cell repertoires in COVID-19. Overall study context: Specimens from acute and convalescent COVID-19 originated in the United States, Italy and Spain. The cDNA or gDNA used as material had been derived from T cells, B-cell-depleted T cells, or PBMCs.

All exposed participants met a person with COVID-19 within 2 weeks before entering the study. Trimming pared 5 bases from V and 3 bases from J, leaving 10 bases between. This CDR3 is 14 amino acids long. In germline, CDR1 is LNHDA, CDR2 SQIVND (reference sequence). TCRdb's copy holds only in-frame clones and misses some; the assay was immunoSEQ multiplex PCR. Counted here are 130,000 to 150,000 clones, about four fifths occurring once; the ten biggest clones make up 4.5% to 6%. The sequencing sample was made of PBMCs or T cells enriched from blood (not recorded which). The TCR originated in a woman between 45 and 60 years old who had been exposed to COVID-19. The chain combines TRBV19 with TRBJ1-4; D may be TRBD1 (5 bases). The CDR3 DNA sequence: TGTGCCAGTAGTTACCAGGGATCTAATGAAAAACTGTTTTTT. This encodes CASSYQGSNEKLFF.